The 14 T cell receptor beta chains reported below all come from one sample, sequenced in a study of OX40 agonist ivuxolimab in advanced cancers. Assay: immunoSEQ multiplex PCR; the TCRdb copy retains only in-frame clones and omits some. Of tens of thousands of clones detected, 80% to 90% appear once; the ten largest clones hold about a third. Sequenced material: CD4+ or CD8+ T cells sorted from blood, taken in a trial of the OX40 agonist ivuxolimab. The receptor source for this set is an adult with an advanced solid tumor such as melanoma, head and neck, liver or kidney cancer.

For the CDR3, the DNA is TGCAGCGTTGTCGAATACACTGAAGCTTTCTTT. It is translated as CSVVEYTEAFF. The chain links TRBV29-1 to TRBJ1-1; D is uncertain. The ends were cut back, 4 bases at V and 3 bases at J, with 6 bases in the middle. CDR3 length: 11 residues. The germline CDR1 and CDR2 sequences are SQVTM and ANQGSEA.

A note on this clone: A read error may produce the germline difference seen at one junction end. The rearrangement uses TRBV4-1 and TRBJ1-1, with D possibly being TRBD1 (6 bases). This CDR3 is 13 amino acids long. Germline loops: CDR1 MGHRA, CDR2 YSYEKL. CDR3 sequence reads: CASSQERAGGPHF. For the CDR3, the DNA is TGCGCCAGCAGCCAAGAAAGGGCGGGGGGGCCACACTTT.

V gene TRBV10-1 combines with J gene TRBJ2-7; D call uncertain. Germline V gene sequence: CDR1 WNHNN, CDR2 SYGVQD (reference sequence). CDR3 size: 13 residues. V was clipped by 0 bases and J by 0 bases, with 3 bases between them. The CDR3 loop is CASSESGSYEQYF. The CDR3 DNA follows: TGCGCCAGCAGTGAGTCAGGCTCCTACGAGCAGTACTTC.

V is TRBV12-5 and J is TRBJ1-1; the D gene is possibly TRBD1 (6 bases). CDR1 and CDR2 from the germline V gene are LGHNT and FRNRAP. The CDR3 sequence is 12 residues long. V shed 1 base and J shed 12 bases, with 12 bases lying between them. Here the CDR3 DNA reads TGTGCTAGTGGTTTGGACGGAGGGGGTACTTTCTTT. Amino acids: CASGLDGGGTFF. Supplemented by reference TRBV12-5 and TRBJ1-1, the full variable domain reads DARVTQTPRHKVTEMGQEVTMRCQPILGHNTVFWYRQTMMQGLELLAYFRNRAPLDDSGMPKDRFSAEMPDATLATLKIQPSEPRDSAVYFCASGLDGGGTFFGQGTRLTVV.

This chain uses TRBV27 with TRBJ1-1; D is unresolved. With 5 bases removed from V and 8 bases from J, the gap between germline ends came to 15 bases. Germline V gene sequence: CDR1 MNHEY, CDR2 SMNVEV (reference sequence). CDR3 length: 13 residues. CDR3 nucleotide sequence: TGTGCCAGCAGTCAATATGGGCGGACCGAAGCTTTCTTT. Residues: CASSQYGRTEAFF.

This chain links TRBV7-9 with TRBJ1-2, with 7 bases matching TRBD1. From germline, CDR1 is SEHNR and CDR2 FQNEAQ (reference sequence). Losses at the gene ends were 5 bases for V and 6 bases for J; bases not matched to a gene: 9. The CDR3 totals 14 residues. The CDR3 loop is CASSPGQAGDGYTF. CDR3 nucleotide sequence: TGTGCCAGCAGCCCCGGACAGGCCGGGGATGGCTACACCTTC. Using reference TRBV7-9 and TRBJ1-2 for the parts outside the CDR3, the full variable domain is DTGVSQNPRHKITKRGQNVTFRCDPISEHNRLYWYRQTLGQGPEFLTYFQNEAQLEKSRLLSDRFSAERPKGSFSTLEIQRTEQGDSAMYLCASSPGQAGDGYTFGSGTRLTVV.

The V call is TRBV19, the J call TRBJ2-2, with TRBD2 as a possible D gene (5 bases). Germline CDR1 reads LNHDA; CDR2 reads SQIVND (reference sequence). Trimming cost V 7 bases and J 1 base, with 16 bases left between them. This CDR3 has 16 residues. DNA for the CDR3: TGTGCCAGTATCGACCCCGCGGGCGTGAACACCGGGGAGCTGTTTTTT. Its protein is CASIDPAGVNTGELFF.

In its sample, this clone is medium-sized. The V gene is TRBV15, the J gene TRBJ2-1, with 10 bases identical to TRBD1. The CDR3 loop spans 15 amino acids. V lost 2 bases, J lost 10 bases, and 8 bases stayed unmatched. Germline CDR1 reads LNHNV; CDR2 reads YYDKDF (reference sequence). The CDR3 reads CATSRQRTGGDEQFF. In DNA form, the CDR3 reads TGTGCCACCAGCAGACAACGGACAGGGGGAGACGAGCAGTTCTTC.

This chain links TRBV19 with TRBJ2-4, with a weak D call TRBD2 (6 bases). Germline CDR1 LNHDA, CDR2 SQIVND (reference sequence). This CDR3 contains 16 residues. V was cut by 4 bases and J by 0 bases, with 13 bases left in between. The CDR3 is CASSRSGLLAKNIQYF. Written as DNA, the CDR3 is TGTGCCAGTAGTAGGAGCGGGCTACTAGCCAAAAACATTCAGTACTTC.

This chain links TRBV29-1 with TRBJ2-7; TRBD1 matches at 9 bases. V lost 4 bases and J lost 6; bases outside the gene matches: 10. Germline lookup yields CDR1 SQVTM and CDR2 ANQGSEA. The CDR3 runs 14 residues. CDR3 nucleotides: TGCAGCGTTGTCGGTGGGGACAGGGTGGGCGAGCAGTACTTC. Translation gives CSVVGGDRVGEQYF.

Only a few counts were recorded for this clone. The V and J genes are TRBV19 and TRBJ1-1; no clear D. The V end was cut by 1 base, the J end by 6 bases, with 9 bases between. Germline CDR1 LNHDA, CDR2 SQIVND (reference sequence). CDR3 length equals 13 residues. CDR3 in amino acids: CASSIVTNAEAFF. DNA for the CDR3: TGTGCCAGTAGTATAGTCACCAACGCTGAAGCTTTCTTT.

This clone was detected only a few times. This chain uses TRBV4-1 with TRBJ2-1; possibly TRBD2 for D (5 bases). The CDR3 covers 15 residues. V dropped 6 bases and J dropped 10 bases, with 22 bases sitting between them. Germline V gene data show CDR1 as MGHRA and CDR2 as YSYEKL. The CDR3 region is CASSARSDVGVEQFF. The CDR3 DNA reads as TGCGCCAGCAGTGCCCGTTCCGACGTGGGAGTGGAGCAGTTCTTC.

The chain carries TRBV6-1 and TRBJ1-6, with D tentatively TRBD1 (6 bases). The CDR3 length is 15 residues. V shed 2 bases and J shed 6 bases, with 11 bases lying between them. The germline V gene encodes CDR1 MNHNS and CDR2 SASEGT. The CDR3 is CASSETGTANSPLHF. The CDR3 region has the DNA TGTGCCAGCAGTGAAACAGGGACGGCTAATTCACCCCTCCACTTT.

V is TRBV9 and J is TRBJ2-5; tentative D call: TRBD1 (5 bases). V was clipped by 0 bases and J by 5 bases, with 8 bases between them. The CDR3 sequence is 13 residues long. From germline, CDR1 is SGDLS and CDR2 YYNGEE. As DNA, the CDR3 is TGTGCCAGCAGCGTAGGTGACAGTGAGACCCAGTACTTC. Its translation is CASSVGDSETQYF.